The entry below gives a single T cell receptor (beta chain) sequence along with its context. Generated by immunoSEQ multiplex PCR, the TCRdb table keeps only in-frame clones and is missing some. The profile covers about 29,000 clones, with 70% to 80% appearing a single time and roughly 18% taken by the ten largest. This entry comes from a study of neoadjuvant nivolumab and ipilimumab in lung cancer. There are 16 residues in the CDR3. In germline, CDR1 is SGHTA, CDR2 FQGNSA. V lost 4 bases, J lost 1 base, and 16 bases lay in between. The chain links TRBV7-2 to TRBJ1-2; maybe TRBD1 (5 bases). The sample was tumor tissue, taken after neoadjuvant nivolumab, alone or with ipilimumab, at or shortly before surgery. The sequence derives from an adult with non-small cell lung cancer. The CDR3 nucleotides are TGTGCCAGCAGCTCGAGCCGAGACAGCTTTAACTATGGCTACACCTTC. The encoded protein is CASSSSRDSFNYGYTF.